The clone carrying this T cell receptor (beta chain) was observed a handful of times. Its antigen is unknown. V dropped 2 bases and J dropped 3 bases, with 10 bases sitting between them. Germline CDR1 and CDR2: SGHRS and YFSETQ. This CDR3 is 14 amino acids long. The data are from a study of CD8 T cells in ankylosing spondylitis. Notes on the study in general: A number of the motif variants had already been described in reactive arthritis synovial fluid and blood.

One entry per CDR3 protein, called by TCRdb with MiXCR from the 5' RACE reads. Of around 100,000 distinct CDR3 sequences in the sample, less than 25% were seen once. The sequence was obtained from a male donor with ankylosing spondylitis. The genes are TRBV5-1 and TRBJ2-3; TRBD2 is a possible D gene (5 bases). Sequenced material: synovial fluid, either unsorted or a sorted T cell fraction (not recorded which). The CDR3: CASSFGDFTDTQYF. The CDR3 nucleotides are TGCGCCAGCAGCTTCGGGGATTTTACAGATACGCAGTATTTT.